This TCR beta chain emerged from a study of cytomegalovirus exposure and HLA in healthy donors (dated by TCRdb to 2015 to 2018). Looking at the study overall: An earlier analysis of approximately 640 of the donors reported 250 to 300 Gb of sequence data and 120 million or so unique TCR beta sequences from 150 million to 200 million T cells. Roughly 300 gigabases of sequencing data and roughly 81 million unique TCR sequences made up an early release that covered around 640 HLA-typed donors. The genetic ancestry cluster associated with self-reported Caucasian donors included over 80% of the approximately 410 genotyped donors. The study aimed to test whether cataloging public T cell receptors could reveal signatures of past pathogen exposure. The study profiled the T cell repertoires of fewer than 850 subjects by immunosequencing and related them to cytomegalovirus serostatus. A separate validation cohort of about 110 different subjects was used in addition to the 666-subject first cohort. The study combined high-throughput TCR immunosequencing, statistical association of individual TCRs with disease status, and machine learning to predict cytomegalovirus infection status. To study patterns of TCR occurrence, a later analysis re-analyzed previously published TCR beta repertoires from 550 to 800 donors and added high-resolution HLA genotyping. Rather than drawing on any new phenotypic data, the later analysis identified candidate immune exposures from TCR beta sequences and the way those sequences occurred across donors. An earlier analysis of fewer than 750 of the donors used high-throughput TCR beta sequencing to judge whether each TCR beta V gene segment behaved as functional or pseudogenic. Donor age, sex, ethnicity and CMV serostatus were compiled together with the repertoire data. A later genetic analysis took genome-wide SNP genotypes for about three fifths of the 666 donors and used that subset as a discovery cohort. Every discovery cohort repertoire had been produced on one sequencing platform. HLA typing covered class I and class II loci at four-digit resolution. The number of donors typed differed by locus, with 629-630 for A, B, C, DRB1 and DQB1, 522 for DQA1, about 610 for DPA1, and about 450 for DPB1. Because of strong linkage in the cohort, roughly 5 DR-DQ haplotypes were treated as single units for association and clustering. Among a few hundred genotyped donors of the cohort, an average of 235,054 unique TCR beta nucleotide sequences were sequenced per donor, around 20% of them non-productive. General findings and caveats noted by the study authors: A further reported finding was that TCR beta sequences accurately predicted the HLA-A and HLA-B alleles for most subjects in the first cohort. Immune exposure information for the cohort was limited to CMV serostatus. According to a later genetic analysis, donors in an Asian-associated ancestry cluster had fewer N-insertions in productive TCRs than the approximately 630-donor mean. Most CMV-associated TCR beta chains appeared to be HLA-restricted in a later analysis, and the HLA associations seemed to be driven largely by CMV exposure. Sequencing depth was assumed to be roughly uniform across donors in the presence/absence analyses, though that assumption may not hold. Because HLA typing was missing for some donors at each locus, association tests included only the typed subset. Correlated functional status among segregating V segments might be attributable to linkage disequilibrium, but an unknown experimental factor could not be ruled out. A few of the identified cytomegalovirus-associated TCR beta chains were confirmed in vitro to be specific for cytomegalovirus antigens. Broadly in line with IMGT annotations, most TCR beta V segments showed up in productive rearrangements about 90% or about 30% of the time in an earlier analysis of around 550 of the donors. The authors suggested that the approach could potentially be generalized to other disease states and immunological phenotypes. Strong co-occurrence of HLA alleles, especially DR and DQ, made assigning TCR associations to individual alleles difficult. The classifier was reported to diagnose cytomegalovirus status with high specificity and sensitivity in both the original cohort and the validation cohort. An association between a missense DCLRE1C variant and V-gene and J-gene trimming of TCR beta chains was found in a later genetic analysis and replicated in an independent cohort. The cohort was sequenced for TCR beta chains only, and without alpha or paired-chain data the features that could be detected were limited. A cluster of highly shared sequence variants was judged likely to represent a technical artifact of the sequencing pipeline. A later analysis reported that several top co-occurrence clusters appeared linked to parvovirus B19, influenza, CMV and Epstein-Barr virus. A total of 150 to 200 TCR beta chains were listed by the study as associated with cytomegalovirus. Most TCR sequences were seen in very few donors, while some public TCRs were found in many individuals. In a later analysis, HLA-associated TCR beta chains showed more clonal expansion and lower generation probabilities than non-associated chains that were equally common. A later analysis associated about 16,000 TCR beta sequences with specific HLA alleles at a false discovery rate of 0.05. The earlier analysis of approximately 590 of the donors excluded roughly 16 rarely observed V segments, including chromosome 9 orphons, because counts were too low. Some IMGT-functional V segments, including TRBV6-2 and TRBV6-3, could not be distinguished by the 87-base-pair reads and were therefore excluded. According to a later analysis, TCR association rates differed among HLA loci, with DRB1 alleles showing the most associated TCRs and HLA-C alleles showing the fewest.

A note on this clone: It has no known antigen specificity. Base qualities are missing; no much larger clone stands one base away.

Libraries were made using the immunoSEQ multiplex PCR assay. The multiplex PCR relied on a mix of 60 forward primers for TCR Vbeta segments and 13 reverse primers for TCR Jbeta segments. The CDR3 region of rearranged TCR beta genes was amplified from genomic DNA with a multiplex PCR assay. Amplified TCR beta libraries were sequenced as 87-base-pair reads on the Illumina HiSeq System. In the original analysis: A later analysis counted approximately 76 million unique TCR beta chains across the 550 to 750 repertoires, and roughly 10 million of these chains were shared by at least two donors. A nearest-neighbor algorithm error-corrected the raw reads and collapsed the reads into unique sequences, merging closely related sequences to remove PCR and sequencing errors. CDR3 sequences were aligned to IMGT reference sequences to assign V, D and J gene segments. For a sequence to be retained, a match of at least six nucleotides to both a V gene segment and a J gene segment was required. Rearrangements were classified as productive when the CDR3 lacked stop codons and remained in frame with V and J, and all other rearrangements were classified as non-productive. Following IMGT convention, CDR3 was defined as the stretch from the second conserved V-encoded cysteine up to the conserved J-encoded phenylalanine. The earlier analysis of a few hundred of the donors excluded sequences that lacked an unambiguous match to a single V gene segment. In an earlier analysis of more than 500 of the donors, a V segment was called functional when productive rearrangements were above 56.7%, and segregating when the standard deviation between donors exceeded 5%. A statistical classification framework was developed to diagnose cytomegalovirus status using the catalog of TCR beta chain sequences. In a later analysis, V and J genes were assigned by comparing TCR nucleotide sequences against IMGT/GENE-DB human TR gene sequences. A later analysis assigned CDR3 sequences and most-parsimonious VDJ recombination scenarios with the TCRdist pipeline. In a later analysis, every TCR beta chain was defined by the combination of its CDR3 amino acid sequence and its V-gene family, and reads without a unique V-gene family were dropped. As a way to deal with suspected cross-contamination and a sequencing artifact, a later analysis dropped roughly 620 nucleotide sequences that were highly shared and had low generation probability. In a later analysis, a clonal expansion index for each public chain was calculated from normalized within-repertoire ranks of inferred template counts. In a later analysis, generation probabilities were computed with a VDJ recombination model fitted to out-of-frame rearrangements, and the resulting probabilities were checked against IGoR. Hypergeometric tests were used in a later analysis to score TCR-TCR, TCR-HLA and TCR-CMV co-occurrence, with a repertoire-size bias correction applied to the TCR pairs. To estimate false discovery rates, a later analysis permuted the HLA or CMV assignments 20 times. In a later analysis, co-occurring TCRs were grouped using DBSCAN, with TCRdist sequence similarity added in when clustering inside HLA-allele-positive subsets. Repertoires with fewer than 30,000 or more than 120,000 public chains, plus five repertoires with anomalous nucleotide sharing, were excluded from co-occurrence clustering. TCRdb limited this immuneACCESS table to in-frame rearrangements with V and J called. A share of clones is missing; checked studies link under half to unresolved V genes, and the rest is unexplained. V and J calls and clone size follow that table, whereas D and trimming were derived from the DNA. The sample data list around 150,000 clones, and roughly three quarters of these were observed just once. 4% to 5% of the sample is held by the ten biggest clonotypes.

Per the germline V gene, SGHAT is the CDR1 and FQNNGV is the CDR2. V is cut back by 2 bases and J by 5 bases, with 7 bases in the junction unmatched. The CDR3 sequence holds 15 residues, the cysteine and phenylalanine included. The only DNA kept is the CDR3, 45 bases in frame from the first base. The cohort was made up of under 800 healthy bone marrow donors. All cohort members were sampled while nominally healthy, although unrecorded immune exposures were likely present. The donor tested CMV seropositive and was one of the 289 seropositive cohort members. A peripheral blood sample was provided by each donor, and peripheral blood mononuclear cells were used for TCR beta sequencing. Genomic DNA extraction from the blood cell samples was performed with the Qiagen DNeasy Blood Extraction Kit.

The sample comprised PBMCs. The chain is encoded by TRBV11-2 joined to TRBJ1-1, and TRBD1 aligns with 8 junction nucleotides. The sequence came from a man between 18 and 29 years old in good health and CMV-seropositive. The CDR3 in this case is CASSLSSRGRTEAFF. The nucleotide sequence reads as follows: TGTGCCAGCAGCTTAAGTAGCAGGGGGCGAACTGAAGCTTTCTTT.